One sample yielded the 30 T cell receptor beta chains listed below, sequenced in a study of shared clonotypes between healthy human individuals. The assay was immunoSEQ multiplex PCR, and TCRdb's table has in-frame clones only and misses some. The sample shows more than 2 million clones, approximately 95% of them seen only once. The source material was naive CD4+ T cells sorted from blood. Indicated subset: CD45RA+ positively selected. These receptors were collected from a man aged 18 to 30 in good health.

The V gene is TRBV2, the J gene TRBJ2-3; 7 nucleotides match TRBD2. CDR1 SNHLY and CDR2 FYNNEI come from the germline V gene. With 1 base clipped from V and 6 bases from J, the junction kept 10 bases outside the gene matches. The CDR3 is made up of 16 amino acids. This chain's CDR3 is CASSEGTRWVQDTQYF. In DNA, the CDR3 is TGTGCCAGCAGTGAAGGGACTAGATGGGTCCAGGATACGCAGTATTTT.

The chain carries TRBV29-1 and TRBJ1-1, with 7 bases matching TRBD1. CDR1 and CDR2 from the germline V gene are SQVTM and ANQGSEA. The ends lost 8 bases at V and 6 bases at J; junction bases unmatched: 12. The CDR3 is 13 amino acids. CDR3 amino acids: CSINRGKASEAFF. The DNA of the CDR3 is TGCAGCATCAACAGGGGAAAGGCGTCTGAAGCTTTCTTT.

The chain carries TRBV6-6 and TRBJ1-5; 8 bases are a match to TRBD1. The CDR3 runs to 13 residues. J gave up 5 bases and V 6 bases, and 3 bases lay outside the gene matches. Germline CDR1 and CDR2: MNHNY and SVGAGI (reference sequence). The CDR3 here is CASSDRGYQPQHF. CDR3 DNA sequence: TGTGCCAGCAGCGACAGGGGATATCAGCCCCAGCATTTT.

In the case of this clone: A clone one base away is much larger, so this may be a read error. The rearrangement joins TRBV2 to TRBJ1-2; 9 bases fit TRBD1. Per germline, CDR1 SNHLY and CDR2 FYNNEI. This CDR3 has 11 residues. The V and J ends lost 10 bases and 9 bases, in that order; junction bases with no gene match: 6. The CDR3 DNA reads TGTGCCATTACAGGGGGCTGGAGCTACACCTTC. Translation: CAITGGWSYTF. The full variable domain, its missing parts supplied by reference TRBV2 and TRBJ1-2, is EPEVTQTPSHQVTQMGQEVILRCVPISNHLYFYWYRQILGQKVEFLVSFYNNEISEKSEIFDDQFSVERPDGSNFTLKIRSTKLEDSAMYFCAITGGWSYTFGSGTRLTVV.

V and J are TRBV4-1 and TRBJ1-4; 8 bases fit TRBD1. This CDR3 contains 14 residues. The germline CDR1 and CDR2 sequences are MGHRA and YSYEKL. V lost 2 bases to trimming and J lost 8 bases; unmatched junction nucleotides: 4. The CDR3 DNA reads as TGCGCCAGCAGCCAAAGGGCAGGGGGCGAAAAACTGTTTTTT. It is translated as CASSQRAGGEKLFF.

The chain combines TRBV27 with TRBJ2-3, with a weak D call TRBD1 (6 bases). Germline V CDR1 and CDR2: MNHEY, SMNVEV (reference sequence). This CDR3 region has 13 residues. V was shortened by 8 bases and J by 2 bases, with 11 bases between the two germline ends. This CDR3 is CASGGSPTDTQYF. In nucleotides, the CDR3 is TGTGCCAGCGGGGGCAGTCCCACAGATACGCAGTATTTT.

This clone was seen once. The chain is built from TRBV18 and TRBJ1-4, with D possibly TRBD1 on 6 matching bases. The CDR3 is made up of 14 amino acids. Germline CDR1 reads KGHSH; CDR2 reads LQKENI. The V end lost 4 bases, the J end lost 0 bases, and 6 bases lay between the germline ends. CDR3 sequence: CASSRGPTNEKLFF. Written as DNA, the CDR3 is TGTGCCAGCTCACGGGGGCCAACTAATGAAAAACTGTTTTTT.

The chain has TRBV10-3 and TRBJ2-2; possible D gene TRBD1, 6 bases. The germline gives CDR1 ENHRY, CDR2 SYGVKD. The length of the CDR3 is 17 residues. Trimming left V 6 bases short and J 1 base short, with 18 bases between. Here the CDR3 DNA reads TGTGCCATCAGCGCCTCTGGACAGCCCGGGAACACCGGGGAGCTGTTTTTT. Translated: CAISASGQPGNTGELFF.

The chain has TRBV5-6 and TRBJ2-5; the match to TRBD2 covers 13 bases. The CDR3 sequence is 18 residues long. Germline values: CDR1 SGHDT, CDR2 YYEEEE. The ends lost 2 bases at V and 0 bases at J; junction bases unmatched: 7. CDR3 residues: CASSFWTSGGAYQETQYF. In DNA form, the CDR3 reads TGTGCCAGCAGCTTCTGGACTAGCGGGGGAGCGTACCAAGAGACCCAGTACTTC.

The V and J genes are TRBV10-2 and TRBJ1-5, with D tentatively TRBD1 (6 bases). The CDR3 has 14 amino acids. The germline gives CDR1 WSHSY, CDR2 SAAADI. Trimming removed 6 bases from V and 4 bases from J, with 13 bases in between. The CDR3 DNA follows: TGCGCCAGCAGCAATACAGGGTTAAATCAGCCCCAGCATTTT. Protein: CASSNTGLNQPQHF.

The CDR3 coding sequence is TGCAGCGTTGCAGGTGGGGCCAACGTCCTGACTTTC. This sequence encodes CSVAGGANVLTF. J is TRBJ2-6 and V is TRBV29-1; D is ambiguous. V was trimmed by 4 bases and J by 3 bases, leaving 4 bases between them. The germline V gene has CDR1 SQVTM and CDR2 ANQGSEA. This CDR3 has 12 residues.

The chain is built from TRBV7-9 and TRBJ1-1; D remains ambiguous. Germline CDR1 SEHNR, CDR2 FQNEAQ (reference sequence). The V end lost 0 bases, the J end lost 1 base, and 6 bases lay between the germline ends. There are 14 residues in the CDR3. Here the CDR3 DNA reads TGTGCCAGCAGCTTAGCATCAGAGAACACTGAAGCTTTCTTT. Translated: CASSLASENTEAFF.

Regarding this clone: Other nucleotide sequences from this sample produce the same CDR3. The CDR3 loop reads CASSLAGSPQETQYF. For the CDR3, the DNA is TGCGCCAGCAGCTTGGCGGGGTCCCCCCAAGAGACCCAGTACTTC. The chain is built from TRBV5-1 and TRBJ2-5; D possibly corresponds to TRBD2 (5 bases). The germline V gene has CDR1 SGHRS and CDR2 YFSETQ. V lost 0 bases, J lost 1 base, and 10 bases lay in between. This CDR3 spans 15 amino acids.

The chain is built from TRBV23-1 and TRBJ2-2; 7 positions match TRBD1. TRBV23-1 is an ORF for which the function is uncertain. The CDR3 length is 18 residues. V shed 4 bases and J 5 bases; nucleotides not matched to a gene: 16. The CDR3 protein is CASSRISDREARTGELFF. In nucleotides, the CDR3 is TGCGCCAGCAGTCGAATCTCCGACAGGGAAGCTAGAACCGGGGAGCTGTTTTTT.

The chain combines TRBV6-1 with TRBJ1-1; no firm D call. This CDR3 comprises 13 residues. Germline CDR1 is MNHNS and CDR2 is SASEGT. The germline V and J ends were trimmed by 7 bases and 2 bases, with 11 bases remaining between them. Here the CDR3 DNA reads TGTGCCAGCACCCGGGAGGGTAACACTGAAGCTTTCTTT. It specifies CASTREGNTEAFF.

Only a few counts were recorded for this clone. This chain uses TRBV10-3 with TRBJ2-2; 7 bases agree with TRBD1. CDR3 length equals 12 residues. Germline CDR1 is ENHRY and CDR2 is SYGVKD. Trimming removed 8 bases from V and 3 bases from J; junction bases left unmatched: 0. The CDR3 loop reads CAIGTDTGELFF. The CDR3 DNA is TGTGCCATCGGGACAGACACCGGGGAGCTGTTTTTT.

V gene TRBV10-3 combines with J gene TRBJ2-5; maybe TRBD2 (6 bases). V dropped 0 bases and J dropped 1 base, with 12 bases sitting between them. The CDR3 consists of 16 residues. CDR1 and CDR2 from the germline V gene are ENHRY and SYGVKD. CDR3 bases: TGTGCCATCAGTGAGTCGGGCGGGAATCTCCAAGAGACCCAGTACTTC. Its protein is CAISESGGNLQETQYF.

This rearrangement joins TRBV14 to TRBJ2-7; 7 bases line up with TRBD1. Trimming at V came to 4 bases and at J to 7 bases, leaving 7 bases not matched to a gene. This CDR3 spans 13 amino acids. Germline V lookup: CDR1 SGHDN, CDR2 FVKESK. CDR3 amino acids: CASSLYRGTEQYF. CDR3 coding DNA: TGTGCCAGCAGCCTGTACAGGGGAACAGAGCAGTACTTC.

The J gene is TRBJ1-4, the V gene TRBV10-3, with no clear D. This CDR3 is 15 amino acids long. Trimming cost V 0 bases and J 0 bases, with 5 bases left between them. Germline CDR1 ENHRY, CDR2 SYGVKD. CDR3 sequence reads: CAISESGTTNEKLFF. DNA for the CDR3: TGTGCCATCAGTGAGTCAGGGACAACTAATGAAAAACTGTTTTTT.

The CDR3 reads CASSLRRVVAGYTF. CDR3 bases: TGTGCCAGCAGCTTACGCAGGGTAGTGGCTGGCTACACCTTC. The gene calls are TRBV7-2 and TRBJ1-2, with a tentative D call TRBD1 (5 bases). Germline V gene data show CDR1 as SGHTA and CDR2 as FQGNSA. The CDR3 sequence is 14 residues long. V lost 2 bases, J lost 7 bases, and 14 bases lay in between.

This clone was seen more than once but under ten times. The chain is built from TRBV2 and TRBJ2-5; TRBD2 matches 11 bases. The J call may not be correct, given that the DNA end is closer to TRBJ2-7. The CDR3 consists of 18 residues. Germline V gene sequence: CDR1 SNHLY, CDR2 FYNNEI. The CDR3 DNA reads TGTGCCAGCACCGACGTTGGGCTAGCGGGAGGTCCCTCCTACGAGCAGTACTTC. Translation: CASTDVGLAGGPSYEQYF.

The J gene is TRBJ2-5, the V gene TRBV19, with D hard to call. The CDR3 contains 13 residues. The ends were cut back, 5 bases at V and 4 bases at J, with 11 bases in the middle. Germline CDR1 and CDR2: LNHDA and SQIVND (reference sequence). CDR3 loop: CASSRRPTETQYF. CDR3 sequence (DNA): TGTGCCAGTAGTCGTAGACCGACAGAGACCCAGTACTTC.

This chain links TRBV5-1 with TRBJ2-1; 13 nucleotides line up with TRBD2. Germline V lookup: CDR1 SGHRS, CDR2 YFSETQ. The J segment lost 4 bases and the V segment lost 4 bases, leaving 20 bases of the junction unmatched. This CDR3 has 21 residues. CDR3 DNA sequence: TGCGCCAGCAGCCTTCGGACAGGGAACTACCAGACTAGCGGGGGGTACAATGAGCAGTTCTTC. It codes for CASSLRTGNYQTSGGYNEQFF.

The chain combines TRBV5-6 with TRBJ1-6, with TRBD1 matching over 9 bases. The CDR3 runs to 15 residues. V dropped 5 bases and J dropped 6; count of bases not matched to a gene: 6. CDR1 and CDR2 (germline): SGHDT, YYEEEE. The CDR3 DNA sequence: TGTGCCAGCAGTGGTACAGGGGGCTTTAATTCACCCCTCCACTTT. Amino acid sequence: CASSGTGGFNSPLHF.

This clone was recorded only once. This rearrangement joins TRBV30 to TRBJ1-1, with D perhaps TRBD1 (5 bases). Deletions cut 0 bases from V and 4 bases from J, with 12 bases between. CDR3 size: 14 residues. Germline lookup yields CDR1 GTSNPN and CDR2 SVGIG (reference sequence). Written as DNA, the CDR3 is TGTGCCTGGAGTGTAGGCAGGGAGGCCACTGAAGCTTTCTTT. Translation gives CAWSVGREATEAFF. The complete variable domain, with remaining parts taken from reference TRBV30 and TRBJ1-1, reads SQTIHQWPATLVQPVGSPLSLECTVEGTSNPNLYWYRQAAGRGLQLLFYSVGIGQISSEVPQNLSASRPQDRQFILSSKKLLLSDSGFYLCAWSVGREATEAFFGQGTRLTVV.

The CDR3 reads CASSRPATGELFF. Written as DNA, the CDR3 is TGCGCCAGCAGCCGGCCAGCCACCGGGGAGCTGTTTTTT. The chain uses TRBV4-1 and TRBJ2-2, with D uncertain. The ends were cut back, 4 bases at V and 4 bases at J, with 7 bases in the middle. Germline V gene lookup returns CDR1 MGHRA and CDR2 YSYEKL. The CDR3 totals 13 residues.

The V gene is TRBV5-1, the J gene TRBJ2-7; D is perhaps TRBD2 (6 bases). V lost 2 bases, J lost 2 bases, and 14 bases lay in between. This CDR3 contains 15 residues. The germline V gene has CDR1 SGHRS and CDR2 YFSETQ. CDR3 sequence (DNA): TGCGCCAGCAGCTTTACCAGCGGGCCGACCTACGAGCAGTACTTC. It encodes CASSFTSGPTYEQYF.

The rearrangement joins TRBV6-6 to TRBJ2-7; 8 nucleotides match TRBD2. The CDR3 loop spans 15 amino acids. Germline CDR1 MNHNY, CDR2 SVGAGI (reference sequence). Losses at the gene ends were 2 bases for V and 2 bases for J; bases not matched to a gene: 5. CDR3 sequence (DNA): TGTGCCAGCAGTTACGATGCGGGGGGCACCTACGAGCAGTACTTC. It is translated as CASSYDAGGTYEQYF.

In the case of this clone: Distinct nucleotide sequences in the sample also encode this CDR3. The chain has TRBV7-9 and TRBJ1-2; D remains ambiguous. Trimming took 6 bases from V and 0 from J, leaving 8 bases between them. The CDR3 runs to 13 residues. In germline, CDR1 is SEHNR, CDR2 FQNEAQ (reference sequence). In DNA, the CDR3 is TGTGCCAGCAGTCGGGATACTAACTATGGCTACACCTTC. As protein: CASSRDTNYGYTF.

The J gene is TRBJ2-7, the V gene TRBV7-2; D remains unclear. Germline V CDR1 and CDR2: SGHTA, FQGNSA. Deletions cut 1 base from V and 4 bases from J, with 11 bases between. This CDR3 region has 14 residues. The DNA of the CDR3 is TGTGCCAGCAGCTTAGAAGTCTCGGGTTACGAGCAGTACTTC. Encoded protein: CASSLEVSGYEQYF. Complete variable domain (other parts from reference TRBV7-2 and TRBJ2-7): GAGVSQSPSNKVTEKGKDVELRCDPISGHTALYWYRQSLGQGLEFLIYFQGNSAPDKSGLPSDRFSAERTGGSVSTLTIQRTQQEDSAVYLCASSLEVSGYEQYFGPGTRLTVT.